This T cell receptor (beta chain) was recorded in a study of T cell responses to AZD1222 COVID-19 vaccine. In the case of this clone: Its antigen is unknown.

Method: immunoSEQ multiplex PCR; TCRdb's copy keeps in-frame clones and lacks some. The data contain 110,000 to 150,000 clones, 75% to 90% of them singletons. Study observations and caveats: Among AZD1222 vaccinees, only 5 to 7 were seropositive at baseline. A mostly white British donor set with more females was recruited, and clonal diversity was possibly underestimated. Among spike-specific TCRs, nearly half reportedly target unmutated variant regions. Across the whole spike, CD4 TCRs peaked at regions 160-218 and 743-854.

The source material was peripheral blood, sampled on day 0 of AZD1222 vaccination. The source is an adult in good health.

In nucleotides, the CDR3 is TGTGCCAGCAGTCGACAGATTACTAATGAAAAACTGTTTTTT. Translation: CASSRQITNEKLFF. The chain recombines TRBV2 with TRBJ1-4; D might be TRBD1 (5 bases). Germline CDR1 is SNHLY and CDR2 is FYNNEI. V was shortened by 5 bases and J by 2 bases, with 9 bases between the two germline ends. The CDR3 runs to 14 residues.